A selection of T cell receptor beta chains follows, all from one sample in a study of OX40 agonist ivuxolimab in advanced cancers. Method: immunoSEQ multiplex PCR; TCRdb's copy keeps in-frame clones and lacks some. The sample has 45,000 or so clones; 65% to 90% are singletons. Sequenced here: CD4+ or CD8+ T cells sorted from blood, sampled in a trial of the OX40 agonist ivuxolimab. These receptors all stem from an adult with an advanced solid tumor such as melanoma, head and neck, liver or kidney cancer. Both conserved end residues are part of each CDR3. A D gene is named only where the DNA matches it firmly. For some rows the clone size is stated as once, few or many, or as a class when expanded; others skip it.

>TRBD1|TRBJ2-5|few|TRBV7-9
CASSSGGLPETQYF
TGTGCCAGCAGCTCAGGGGGCCTTCCGGAGACCCAGTACTTC
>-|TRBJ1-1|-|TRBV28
CASTGGGTEAFF
TGTGCCAGCACCGGGGGAGGGACTGAAGCTTTCTTT
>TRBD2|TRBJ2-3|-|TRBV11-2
CASSLTGTSGGTDTQYF
TGTGCCAGCAGCTTAACCGGGACTAGCGGGGGCACAGATACGCAGTATTTT
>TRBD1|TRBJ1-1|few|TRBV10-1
CASSESTGVGTEAFF
TGCGCCAGCAGTGAGTCGACAGGGGTCGGCACTGAAGCTTTCTTT
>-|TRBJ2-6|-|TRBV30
CAWSRVTSGANVLTF
TGTGCCTGGAGTAGGGTGACTTCTGGGGCCAACGTCCTGACTTTC
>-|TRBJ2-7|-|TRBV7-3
CASSLLQGYEQYF
TGTGCCAGCAGCTTATTACAGGGCTACGAGCAGTACTTC
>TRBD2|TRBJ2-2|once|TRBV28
CATHPSGSPGELFF
TGTGCCACCCACCCTAGCGGGAGTCCCGGGGAGCTGTTTTTT
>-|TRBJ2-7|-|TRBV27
CASRPGLSSYEQYF
TGTGCCAGCAGACCGGGACTGAGCTCCTACGAGCAGTACTTC
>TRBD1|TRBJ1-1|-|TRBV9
CASSVWDSLNTEAFF
TGTGCCAGCAGCGTATGGGACAGCTTGAACACTGAAGCTTTCTTT
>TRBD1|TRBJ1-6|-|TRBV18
CASSPATGDSPLHF
TGTGCCAGCTCACCAGCCACAGGGGACTCACCCCTCCACTTT
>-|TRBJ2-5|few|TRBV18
CASSLDYGETQYF
TGTGCCAGCTCACTGGACTATGGGGAGACCCAGTACTTC
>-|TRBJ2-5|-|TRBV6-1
CASSVSRTRRQETQYF
TGTGCCAGCAGTGTCAGCAGAACCCGGCGACAAGAGACCCAGTACTTC
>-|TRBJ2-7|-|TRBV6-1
CASSDGGATYEQYF
TGTGCCAGCAGTGACGGCGGGGCCACCTACGAGCAGTACTTC
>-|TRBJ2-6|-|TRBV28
CASSRWGLGANVLTF
TGTGCCAGCAGTCGCTGGGGACTCGGGGCCAACGTCCTGACTTTC
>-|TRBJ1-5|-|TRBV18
CASSPDGSDQPQHF
TGTGCCAGCTCACCGGACGGGTCCGATCAGCCCCAGCATTTT
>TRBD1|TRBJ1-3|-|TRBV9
CASSVGTTGKRGGNTIYF
TGTGCCAGCAGCGTAGGGACGACAGGGAAAAGAGGTGGAAACACCATATATTTT
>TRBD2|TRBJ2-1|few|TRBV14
CASSHSGKGNEQFF
TGTGCCAGCAGCCATAGCGGGAAAGGCAATGAGCAGTTCTTC
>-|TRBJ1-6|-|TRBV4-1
CASSQGGSYNSPLHF
TGCGCCAGCAGCCAAGGCGGGTCCTATAATTCACCCCTCCACTTT
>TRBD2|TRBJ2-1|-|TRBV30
CAWSAHRTSGSLNNEQFF
TGTGCCTGGAGTGCCCACAGGACTAGCGGGAGTTTAAACAATGAGCAGTTCTTC
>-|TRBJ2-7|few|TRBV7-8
CASSIPTPFSYEQYF
TGTGCCAGCAGCATCCCTACACCTTTCTCCTACGAGCAGTACTTC
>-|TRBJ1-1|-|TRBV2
CASSEARGGEAFF
TGTGCCAGCAGTGAAGCGCGAGGGGGTGAAGCTTTCTTT
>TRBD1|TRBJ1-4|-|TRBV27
CASSPITTGDWGKLFF
TGTGCCAGCAGTCCCATAACGACAGGGGATTGGGGGAAACTGTTTTTT
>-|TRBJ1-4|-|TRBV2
CASAETTNEKLFF
TGTGCCAGCGCTGAAACAACTAATGAAAAACTGTTTTTT
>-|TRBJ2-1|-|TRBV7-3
CASSLGQAGRSNEQFF
TGTGCCAGCAGCTTAGGCCAGGCAGGGCGATCTAATGAGCAGTTCTTC
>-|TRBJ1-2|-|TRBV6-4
CASSKEEHSGYTF
TGTGCCAGCAGCAAGGAAGAACATAGCGGCTACACCTTC
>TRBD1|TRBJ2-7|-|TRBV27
CASRKTAGQGIVEQYF
TGTGCCAGCAGGAAAACCGCTGGACAGGGAATCGTCGAGCAGTACTTC
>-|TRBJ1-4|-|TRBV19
CASSMGANEKLFF
TGTGCCAGTAGTATGGGGGCTAATGAAAAACTGTTTTTT
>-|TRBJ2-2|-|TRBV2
CASNIGYGELFF
TGTGCCAGCAACATCGGTTACGGGGAGCTGTTTTTT
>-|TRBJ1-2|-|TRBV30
CAWSEGLPGTRYTF
TGTGCCTGGAGTGAAGGACTACCCGGTACCCGCTACACCTTC
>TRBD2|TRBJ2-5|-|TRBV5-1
CASSLILAGKETQYF
TGCGCCAGCAGCTTGATACTAGCGGGGAAAGAGACCCAGTACTTC
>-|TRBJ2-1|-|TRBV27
CASISREPYNEQFF
TGTGCCAGCATCTCCAGGGAACCCTACAATGAGCAGTTCTTC
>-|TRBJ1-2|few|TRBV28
CASTLSLGGYTF
TGTGCCAGCACCCTCAGCCTCGGTGGCTACACCTTC
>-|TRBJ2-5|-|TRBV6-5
CASGPWLAAQETQYF
TGTGCCAGCGGCCCCTGGCTGGCAGCTCAAGAGACCCAGTACTTC
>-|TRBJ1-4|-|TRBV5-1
CASSLTVFNEKLFF
TGCGCCAGCAGCTTGACAGTATTTAATGAAAAACTGTTTTTT
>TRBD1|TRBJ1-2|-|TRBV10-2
CASSSDRGPGGYTF
TGCGCCAGCAGTTCGGACAGGGGGCCGGGTGGCTACACCTTC
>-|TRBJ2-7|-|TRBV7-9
CASTGVSGTPSYEQYF
TGTGCCAGCACGGGCGTTTCCGGGACACCCTCCTACGAGCAGTACTTC
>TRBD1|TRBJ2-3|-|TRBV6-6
CASTPPGQGQDTQYF
TGTGCCAGCACCCCGCCGGGACAGGGGCAAGATACGCAGTATTTT
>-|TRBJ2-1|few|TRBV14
CASSTRTVNNEQFF
TGTGCCAGCAGCACAAGGACAGTCAACAATGAGCAGTTCTTC
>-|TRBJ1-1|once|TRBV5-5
CASSLVPSGNTEAFF
TGTGCCAGCAGCTTGGTCCCCTCAGGGAACACTGAAGCTTTCTTT
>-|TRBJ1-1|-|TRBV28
CASKEDRSTEAFF
TGTGCCAGCAAGGAGGATCGGAGCACTGAAGCTTTCTTT
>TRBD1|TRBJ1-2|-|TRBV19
CASTQQRGPRSNYGYTF
TGTGCCAGTACCCAGCAGAGGGGGCCCCGGAGTAACTATGGCTACACCTTC
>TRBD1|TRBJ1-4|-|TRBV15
CATSGDGQGAGEKLFF
TGTGCCACCAGCGGGGATGGTCAGGGGGCCGGAGAAAAACTGTTTTTT
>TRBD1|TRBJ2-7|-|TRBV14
CARDRGSGEDEQYF
TGTGCCAGGGACAGGGGGAGTGGCGAGGACGAGCAGTACTTC
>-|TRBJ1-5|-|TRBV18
CASSPLADQNQPQHF
TGTGCCAGCTCACCCTTGGCGGACCAAAATCAGCCCCAGCATTTT
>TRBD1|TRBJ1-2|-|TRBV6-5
CASSAGTGALGGYTF
TGTGCCAGCAGTGCCGGGACAGGGGCTCTCGGCGGCTACACCTTC
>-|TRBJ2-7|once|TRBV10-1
CASSERSGGTYEQYF
TGCGCCAGCAGTGAGAGGTCGGGGGGCACCTACGAGCAGTACTTC
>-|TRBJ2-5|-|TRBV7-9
CASSLAQGETQYF
TGTGCCAGCAGCTTAGCCCAGGGAGAGACCCAGTACTTC
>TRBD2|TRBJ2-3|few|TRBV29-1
CSAPGLAGGAARTDTQYF
TGCAGCGCCCCGGGACTAGCGGGAGGAGCAGCACGAACAGATACGCAGTATTTT
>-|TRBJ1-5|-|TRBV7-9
CASSTSGAGNQPQHF
TGTGCCAGCAGCACCTCGGGGGCTGGCAATCAGCCCCAGCATTTT
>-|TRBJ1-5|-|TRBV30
CAWSWERQPQHF
TGTGCCTGGAGTTGGGAGCGTCAGCCCCAGCATTTT